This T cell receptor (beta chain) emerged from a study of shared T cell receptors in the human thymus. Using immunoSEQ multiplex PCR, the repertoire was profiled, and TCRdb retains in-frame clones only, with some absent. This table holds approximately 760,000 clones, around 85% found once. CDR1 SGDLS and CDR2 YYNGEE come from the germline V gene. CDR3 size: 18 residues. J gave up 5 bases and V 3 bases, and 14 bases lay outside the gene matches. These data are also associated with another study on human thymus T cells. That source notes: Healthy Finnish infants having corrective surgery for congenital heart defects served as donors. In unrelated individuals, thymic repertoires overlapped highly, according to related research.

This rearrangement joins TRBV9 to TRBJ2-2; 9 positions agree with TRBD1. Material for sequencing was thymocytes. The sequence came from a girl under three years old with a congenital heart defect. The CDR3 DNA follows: TGTGCCAGCAGCGCACGCCACCACAGGGGGCGGTGGACCGGGGAGCTGTTTTTT. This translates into CASSARHHRGRWTGELFF.